These 22 T cell receptor beta chains were sequenced from one sample in a study of blood T cells in healthy people across ages. Using a J-beta primer mix together with a sample-barcoded 5' primer, a second PCR was run for roughly 6 to 11 cycles. TCRdb reanalysed the 5' RACE reads using MiXCR and keeps one entry per CDR3 protein. The profile shows 1,500,000 or so distinct CDR3 sequences, roughly 64% of them singletons. Sequenced: blood. These receptors originate from a man younger than 35 in good health.

There are a few counts of this clonotype. As DNA, the CDR3 is TGTGCCAGCAAAACCAACGTAGCGTTTTCCTACAATGAGCAGTTCTTC. Its protein product is CASKTNVAFSYNEQFF. The chain has TRBV2 and TRBJ2-1; possible D gene TRBD2, 5 bases. V was trimmed by 7 bases and J by 1 base, leaving 17 bases between them. From germline, CDR1 is SNHLY and CDR2 FYNNEI. The CDR3 totals 16 residues.

This clonotype was counted only a few times. This chain joins TRBV29-1 and TRBJ2-1; D unclear. The CDR3 loop spans 10 amino acids. CDR1 is SQVTM and CDR2 is ANQGSEA in the germline V gene. Trimming removed 7 bases from V and 8 bases from J, with 9 bases in between. CDR3 in amino acids: CSARDYEQFF. The CDR3 nucleotides read TGCAGCGCGCGAGACTATGAGCAGTTCTTC.

A note on this clonotype: Relative to the germline gene, one junction end is altered; a read error may explain this. The rearrangement uses TRBV29-1 and TRBJ2-1, with a possible D match to TRBD2 (5 bases). The germline V gene encodes CDR1 SQVTM and CDR2 ANQGSEA. This CDR3 is 14 amino acids long. For the CDR3, the DNA is TGTAGCCTCCTCAAGAGGGCACCCTACAATGAGCAGTTCTTC. This sequence encodes CSLLKRAPYNEQFF.

This clonotype was detected once. V and J are TRBV2 and TRBJ2-1, with D possibly TRBD2 on 6 matching bases. Trimming took 4 bases from V and 2 from J, leaving 15 bases between them. Germline V gene data show CDR1 as SNHLY and CDR2 as FYNNEI. CDR3 length equals 16 residues. CDR3 sequence reads: CASSGDSGRTYNEQFF. CDR3 nucleotide sequence: TGTGCCAGCAGTGGGGACTCTGGAAGGACCTACAATGAGCAGTTCTTC.

The chain has TRBV20-1 and TRBJ2-1, with no clear D. V shed 2 bases and J shed 7 bases, with 6 bases lying between them. The CDR3 extends over 11 amino acids. Germline CDR1 is DFQATT and CDR2 is SNEGSKA (reference sequence). The CDR3 sequence: CSARMRNEQFF. As DNA, the CDR3 is TGCAGTGCTAGAATGAGGAATGAGCAGTTCTTC.

The V and J genes are TRBV27 and TRBJ2-5, with TRBD1 identical over 10 bases. J lost 5 bases, V lost 3 bases, and 15 bases had no gene match. CDR1 is MNHEY, CDR2 SMNVEV, per germline (reference sequence). CDR3 length: 18 residues. The CDR3, as DNA: TGTGCCAGCAGTTTTTCTACCTACGACAGGGGGCGGAGGGAGACCCAGTACTTC. Protein: CASSFSTYDRGRRETQYF.

Many counts were recorded for this clonotype. This sequence joins TRBV7-9 and TRBJ2-5, with D perhaps given as TRBD1 or TRBD2 (6 bases each). The germline V gene encodes CDR1 SEHNR and CDR2 FQNEAQ (reference sequence). V lost 5 bases and J 5 bases, leaving 12 bases between the germline ends. The CDR3 totals 13 residues. This chain's CDR3 is CASSLGGLETQYF. The CDR3 nucleotides read TGTGCCAGCAGCCTGGGGGGCTTGGAGACCCAGTACTTC.

The chain couples TRBV7-2 to TRBJ2-3; 10 bases are shared with TRBD2. Germline CDR1 reads SGHTA; CDR2 reads FQGNSA. CDR3 size: 16 residues. Unmatched junction bases numbered 11, after V lost 5 bases and J lost 6 bases. CDR3 sequence: CASSPTSGVVGDTQYF. CDR3 DNA sequence: TGTGCCAGCAGCCCAACTAGCGGGGTGGTTGGTGATACGCAGTATTTT.

This chain joins TRBV21-1 and TRBJ2-2; TRBD2, the table's D call, lacks a check against the DNA. TRBV21-1 is tagged as a pseudogene. The CDR3 has 17 residues. The CDR3 DNA reads as TGTGCCAGCAGCAAAGCAGGGACTAGCGGGAGTAGGGGGGAGCTGTTTTTT. This encodes CASSKAGTSGSRGELFF.

This sequence joins TRBV27 and TRBJ1-6; D remains ambiguous. CDR3 length: 13 residues. The V end was cut by 3 bases, the J end by 8 bases, with 8 bases between. Germline V lookup: CDR1 MNHEY, CDR2 SMNVEV (reference sequence). CDR3 sequence reads: CASSFSWDSPLHF. In nucleotides, the CDR3 is TGTGCCAGCAGTTTTTCGTGGGATTCACCCCTCCACTTT.

This chain links TRBV27 with TRBJ2-7, with D perhaps given as TRBD1 or TRBD2 (5 bases each). V shed 1 base and J shed 4 bases, with 14 bases lying between them. The CDR3 has 15 residues. The V gene's germline CDR1 is MNHEY and CDR2 SMNVEV (reference sequence). This CDR3 is CASSLLGDGGYEQYF. CDR3 DNA sequence: TGTGCCAGCAGTTTATTGGGGGACGGTGGGTACGAGCAGTACTTC.

With respect to this clonotype: A much more abundant neighbour one base away suggests this may be a read error. The CDR3 DNA is TGTGCCAGCAGTTTCCGGGAAACCTACGAGCAGTACTTC. Encoded protein: CASSFRETYEQYF. The rearrangement links TRBV27 to TRBJ2-7; TRBD2 is a possible D gene (5 bases). The V gene's germline CDR1 is MNHEY and CDR2 SMNVEV (reference sequence). The CDR3 consists of 13 residues. V was trimmed by 3 bases and J by 2 bases, leaving 8 bases between them.

This clonotype was seen only a few times. This rearrangement joins TRBV20-1 to TRBJ2-7, with 10 nucleotides matching TRBD1. From germline, CDR1 is DFQATT and CDR2 SNEGSKA (reference sequence). The CDR3 is 15 amino acids. The V and J ends lost 3 bases and 2 bases, in that order; junction bases with no gene match: 7. Here the CDR3 DNA reads TGCAGTGCTAGGTCCGAGGGGACAGGGGCCTACGAGCAGTACTTC. Amino acid sequence: CSARSEGTGAYEQYF.

The chain carries TRBV3-1 and TRBJ2-2; 8 bases agree with TRBD2. CDR3 length: 17 amino acids. V shed 4 bases, J shed 4 bases, and the junction held 11 bases outside the gene matches. CDR1 is LGHDT, CDR2 YNNKEL, per germline (reference sequence). DNA of the CDR3: TGTGCCAGCAGCCCCCTCCACCAGCGGGAGATCACCGGGGAGCTGTTTTTT. Amino acid sequence: CASSPLHQREITGELFF.

The V call is TRBV27, the J call TRBJ2-7; D tentatively reads TRBD1 or TRBD2 (5 bases each). Germline loops: CDR1 MNHEY, CDR2 SMNVEV (reference sequence). Trimming stripped 5 bases from V and 0 bases from J, with 17 bases between. The CDR3 is made up of 16 amino acids. In nucleotides, the CDR3 is TGTGCCAGCAGTCTAGGGACGGGTTTCAGCTCCTACGAGCAGTACTTC. Its translation is CASSLGTGFSSYEQYF.

The chain has TRBV20-1 and TRBJ1-5, with D unclear. This CDR3 has 14 residues. V was pared by 2 bases and J by 5 bases, with 13 bases between. In germline, CDR1 is DFQATT, CDR2 SNEGSKA (reference sequence). For the CDR3, the DNA is TGCAGTGCTAGAACCGCTGATTGGTATCAGCCCCAGCATTTT. Its protein is CSARTADWYQPQHF.

This chain links TRBV4-1 with TRBJ2-6, with 12 bases lining up with TRBD2. The CDR3 extends over 19 amino acids. Germline V lookup: CDR1 MGHRA, CDR2 YSYEKL. V shed 3 bases, J shed 0 bases, and the junction held 6 bases outside the gene matches. The CDR3, as DNA: TGCGCCAGCAGCCACGGACTAGCGGGAATCCCCTCTGGGGCCAACGTCCTGACTTTC. Encoded protein: CASSHGLAGIPSGANVLTF.

The table lists this clonotype with a count of one. The chain joins TRBV11-2 to TRBJ2-4, with 8 positions matching TRBD1. The end of the DNA aligns better with TRBJ2-7, so the J call may be wrong. CDR3 length equals 15 residues. CDR1 and CDR2 from the germline V gene are SGHAT and FQNNGV. This CDR3 is CASSWGTGGTYEQYF. The CDR3, as DNA: TGTGCCAGCAGCTGGGGGACAGGTGGAACCTACGAGCAGTACTTC.

The chain is built from TRBV12-3 or TRBV12-4 and TRBJ1-2; D is unclear. The CDR3 spans 17 residues. The V and J ends lost 2 bases and 0 bases respectively, with 16 bases between them. The CDR3 bases are TGTGCCAGCAGTTTAAATGAGGATCCCAACCCTAACTATGGCTACACCTTC. Translated, it gives CASSLNEDPNPNYGYTF.

This chain uses TRBV20-1 with TRBJ2-3; TRBD1 aligns across 10 bases. The length of the CDR3 is 17 residues. J lost 0 bases, V lost 3 bases, and 9 bases had no gene match. Germline V gives CDR1 DFQATT, CDR2 SNEGSKA (reference sequence). The DNA of the CDR3 is TGCAGTGCTAGGGGGCCGGGGACAGGGGTTAGCACAGATACGCAGTATTTT. This codes for CSARGPGTGVSTDTQYF.

This chain uses TRBV5-1 with TRBJ2-2; 7 nucleotides agree with TRBD1. This CDR3 contains 17 residues. CDR1 SGHRS and CDR2 YFSETQ come from the germline V gene. The V and J ends lost 7 bases and 4 bases, in that order; junction bases with no gene match: 16. DNA for the CDR3: TGCGCCAGCTCCTTCTCGACAGGGATATTTGGCACCGGGGAGCTGTTTTTT. It codes for CASSFSTGIFGTGELFF. Together with reference TRBV5-1 and TRBJ2-2, the CDR3 gives the full variable domain: KAGVTQTPRYLIKTRGQQVTLSCSPISGHRSVSWYQQTPGQGLQFLFEYFSETQRNKGNFPGRFSGRQFSNSRSEMNVSTLELGDSALYLCASSFSTGIFGTGELFFGEGSRLTVL.

The sample holds many counts of this clonotype. The chain employs TRBV20-1 and TRBJ2-7, with 8 positions matching TRBD1. The CDR3 is 14 amino acids. V trimming: 0 bases; J trimming: 5 bases; junction bases outside the gene matches: 6. Germline CDR1 and CDR2: DFQATT and SNEGSKA (reference sequence). The CDR3 DNA follows: TGCAGTGCTAGAGATTTTCGCAGGGGGCACGAGCAGTACTTC. Translation gives CSARDFRRGHEQYF.